These T cell receptor beta chains were read from a single sample in a study of cytomegalovirus exposure and HLA in healthy donors. Clones were read by immunoSEQ multiplex PCR, and TCRdb kept only the in-frame ones, dropping some. This table holds fewer than 130,000 clones, roughly 87% found once. Sequencing was performed on PBMCs. The receptor source for this set is a woman aged 18-30 years in good health and CMV-seronegative. Both conserved end residues are trimmed from each CDR3.

CDR3: ASRILQGKLGYT
J: TRBJ1-2
V: TRBV5-1

CDR3: ASSEVGGLNTEAF
J: TRBJ1-1
V: TRBV13

CDR3: ASTAQETEAF
J: TRBJ1-1
V: TRBV28

CDR3: ASSVGPVRGGDGYT
J: TRBJ1-2
V: TRBV9

CDR3: ASSSGQPYGYT
J: TRBJ1-2
V: TRBV7-9

CDR3: ASSLTGTSASTDTQY
J: TRBJ2-3
V: TRBV7-2

CDR3: ASRGTGGNTEAF
J: TRBJ1-1
V: TRBV10-1

CDR3: ASSLYSQDTGELF
J: TRBJ2-2
V: TRBV5-4

CDR3: ASRLTGGDYGYT
J: TRBJ1-2
V: TRBV10-2

CDR3: AWTTGYAGELF
J: TRBJ2-2
V: TRBV30

CDR3: ASSLRDRDRSGNTIY
J: TRBJ1-3
V: TRBV21-1

CDR3: ASSHTGKGGAF
J: TRBJ1-1
V: TRBV4-3

CDR3: ASKEGPAGGYT
J: TRBJ1-2
V: TRBV6-1

CDR3: ASSLQGPNSPLH
J: TRBJ1-6
V: TRBV27

CDR3: AWSVRTTRPEAF
J: TRBJ1-1
V: TRBV30

CDR3: ASLAEAADTQY
J: TRBJ2-3
V: TRBV2

CDR3: ASSPSRQSYTGELF
J: TRBJ2-2
V: TRBV18

CDR3: ASSLQGMNTEAF
J: TRBJ1-1
V: TRBV2

CDR3: ASSGLGLAGGQGSDTQY
J: TRBJ2-3
V: TRBV2

CDR3: ASSKASSGKYEQY
J: TRBJ2-7
V: TRBV21-1